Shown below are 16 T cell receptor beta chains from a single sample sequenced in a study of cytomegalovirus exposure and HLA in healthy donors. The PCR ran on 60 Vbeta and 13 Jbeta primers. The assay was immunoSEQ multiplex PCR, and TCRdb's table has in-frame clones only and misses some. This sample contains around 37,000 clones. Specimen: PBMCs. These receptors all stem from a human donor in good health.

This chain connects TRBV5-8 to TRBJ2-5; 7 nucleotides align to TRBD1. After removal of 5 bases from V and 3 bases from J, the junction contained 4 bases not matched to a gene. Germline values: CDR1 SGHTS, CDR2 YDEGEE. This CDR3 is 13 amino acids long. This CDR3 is CASRFDREETQYF. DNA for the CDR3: TGTGCCAGCAGATTCGACAGGGAAGAGACCCAGTACTTC.

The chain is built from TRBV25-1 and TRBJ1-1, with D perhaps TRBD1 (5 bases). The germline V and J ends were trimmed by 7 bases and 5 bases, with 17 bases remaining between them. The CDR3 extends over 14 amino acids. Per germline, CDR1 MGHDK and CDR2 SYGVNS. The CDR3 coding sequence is TGTGCCAGCAAGCGACAAGGGGCTGAGACTGAAGCTTTCTTT. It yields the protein CASKRQGAETEAFF.

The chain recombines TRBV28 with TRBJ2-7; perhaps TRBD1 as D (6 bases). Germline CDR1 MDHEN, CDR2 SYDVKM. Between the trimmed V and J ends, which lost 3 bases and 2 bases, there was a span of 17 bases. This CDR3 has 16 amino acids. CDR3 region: CASSFVAQGPAYEQYF. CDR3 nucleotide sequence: TGTGCCAGCAGTTTTGTCGCGCAGGGGCCCGCCTACGAGCAGTACTTC.

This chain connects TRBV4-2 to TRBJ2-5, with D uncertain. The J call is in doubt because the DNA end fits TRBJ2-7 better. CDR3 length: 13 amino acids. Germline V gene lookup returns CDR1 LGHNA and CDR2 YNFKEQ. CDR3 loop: CASSQEEVDEQYF. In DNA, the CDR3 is TGTGCCAGCAGCCAAGAAGAGGTCGACGAGCAGTACTTC.

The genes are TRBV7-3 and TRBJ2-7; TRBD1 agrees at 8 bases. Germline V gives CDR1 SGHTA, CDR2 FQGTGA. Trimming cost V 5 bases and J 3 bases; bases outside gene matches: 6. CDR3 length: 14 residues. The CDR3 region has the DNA TGTGCCAGCAGCCCGACGGGGACAGGCTACGAGCAGTACTTC. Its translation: CASSPTGTGYEQYF. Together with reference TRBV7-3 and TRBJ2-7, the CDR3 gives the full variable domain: GAGVSQTPSNKVTEKGKYVELRCDPISGHTALYWYRQSLGQGPEFLIYFQGTGAADDSGLPNDRFFAVRPEGSVSTLKIQRTERGDSAVYLCASSPTGTGYEQYFGPGTRLTVT.

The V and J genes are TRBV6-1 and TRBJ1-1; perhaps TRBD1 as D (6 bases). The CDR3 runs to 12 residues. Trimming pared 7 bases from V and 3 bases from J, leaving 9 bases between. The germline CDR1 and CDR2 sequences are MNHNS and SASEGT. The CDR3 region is CASNYRDTEAFF. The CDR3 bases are TGTGCCAGCAACTACAGGGACACTGAAGCTTTCTTT.

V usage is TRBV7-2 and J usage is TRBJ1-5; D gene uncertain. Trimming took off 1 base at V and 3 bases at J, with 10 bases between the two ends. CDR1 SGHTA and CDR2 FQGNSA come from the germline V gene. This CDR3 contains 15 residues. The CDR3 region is CASSLEQNYNQPQHF. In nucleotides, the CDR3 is TGTGCCAGCAGCTTAGAACAGAATTACAATCAGCCCCAGCATTTT.

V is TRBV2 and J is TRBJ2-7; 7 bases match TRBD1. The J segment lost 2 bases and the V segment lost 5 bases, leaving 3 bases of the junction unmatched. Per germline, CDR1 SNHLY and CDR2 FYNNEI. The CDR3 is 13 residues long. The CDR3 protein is CASSQGQTYEQYF. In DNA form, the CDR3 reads TGTGCCAGCAGTCAGGGACAGACCTACGAGCAGTACTTC.

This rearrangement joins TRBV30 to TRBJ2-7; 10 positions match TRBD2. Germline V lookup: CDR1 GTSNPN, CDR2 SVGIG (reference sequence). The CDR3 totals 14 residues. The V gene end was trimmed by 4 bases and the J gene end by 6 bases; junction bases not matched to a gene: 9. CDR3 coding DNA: TGTGCCTGGAATGCGCCGGGACTAGCGCGCGAGCAGTACTTC. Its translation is CAWNAPGLAREQYF.

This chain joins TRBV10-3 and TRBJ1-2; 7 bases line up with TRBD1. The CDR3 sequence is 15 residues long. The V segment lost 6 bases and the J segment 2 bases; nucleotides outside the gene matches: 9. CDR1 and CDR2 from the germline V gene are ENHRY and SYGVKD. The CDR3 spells CAISSRGTDNYGYTF. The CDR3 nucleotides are TGTGCCATCAGCTCTAGGGGGACAGACAACTATGGCTACACCTTC.

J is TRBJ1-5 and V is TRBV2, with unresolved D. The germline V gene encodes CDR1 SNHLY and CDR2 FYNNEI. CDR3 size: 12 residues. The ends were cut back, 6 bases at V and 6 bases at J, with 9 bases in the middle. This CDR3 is CASRLTAQPQHF. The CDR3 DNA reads TGTGCCAGCAGGCTCACAGCTCAGCCCCAGCATTTT.

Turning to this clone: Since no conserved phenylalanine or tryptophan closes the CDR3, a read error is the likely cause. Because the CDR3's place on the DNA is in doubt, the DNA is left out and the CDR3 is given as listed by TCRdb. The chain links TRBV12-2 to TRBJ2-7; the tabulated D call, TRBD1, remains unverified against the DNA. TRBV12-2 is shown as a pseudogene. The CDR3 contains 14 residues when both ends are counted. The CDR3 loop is CASRPNKARQALTL.

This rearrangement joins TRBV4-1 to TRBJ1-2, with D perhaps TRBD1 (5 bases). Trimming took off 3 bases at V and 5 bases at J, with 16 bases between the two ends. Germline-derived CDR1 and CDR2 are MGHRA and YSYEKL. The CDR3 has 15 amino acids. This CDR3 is CASSHVQGGRYGYTF. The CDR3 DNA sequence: TGCGCCAGCAGCCATGTCCAGGGAGGAAGGTATGGCTACACCTTC.

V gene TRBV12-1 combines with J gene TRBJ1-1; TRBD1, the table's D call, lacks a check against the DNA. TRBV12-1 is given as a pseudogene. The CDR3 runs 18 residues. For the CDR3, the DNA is TGTGCCAGCAGCCGTAGAGGGACAGGGGGCAATAAGGACACTGAAGCTTTCTTT. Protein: CASSRRGTGGNKDTEAFF.

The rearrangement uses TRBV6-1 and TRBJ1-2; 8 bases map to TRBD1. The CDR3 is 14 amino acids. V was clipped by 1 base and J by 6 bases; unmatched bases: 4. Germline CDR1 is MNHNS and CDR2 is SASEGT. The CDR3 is CASSEVTGGDGYTF. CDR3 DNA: TGTGCCAGCAGTGAAGTAACAGGGGGTGATGGCTACACCTTC.

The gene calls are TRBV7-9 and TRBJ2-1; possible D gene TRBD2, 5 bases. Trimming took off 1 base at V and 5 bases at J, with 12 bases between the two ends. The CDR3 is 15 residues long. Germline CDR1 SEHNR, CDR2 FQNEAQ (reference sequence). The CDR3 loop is CASSLGGSSNNEQFF. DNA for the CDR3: TGTGCCAGCAGCTTAGGAGGGAGTTCCAACAATGAGCAGTTCTTC.